Presented here are 26 T cell receptor beta chains from one specimen sequenced in a study of T cell responses to AZD1222 COVID-19 vaccine. Generated by immunoSEQ multiplex PCR, the TCRdb table keeps only in-frame clones and is missing some. The top ten hold 4% to 5% of the sample, which has approximately 110,000 clones, roughly 90% seen once. The material was peripheral blood, obtained on day 0 of AZD1222 vaccination. Receptors were obtained from an adult in good health.

This chain connects TRBV5-1 to TRBJ2-7; D gene unclear. Trimming removed 0 bases from V and 2 bases from J, with 6 bases in between. The CDR3 has 13 amino acids. From germline, CDR1 is SGHRS and CDR2 YFSETQ. The CDR3, as DNA: TGCGCCAGCAGCTTGGCCGACGCCTACGAGCAGTACTTC. This codes for CASSLADAYEQYF.

The V call is TRBV11-2, the J call TRBJ2-7; D possibly corresponds to TRBD1 (5 bases). The CDR3 runs to 15 residues. The germline V gene has CDR1 SGHAT and CDR2 FQNNGV. The V and J ends lost 1 base and 6 bases respectively, with 16 bases between them. CDR3 sequence reads: CASSLGGFRTREQYF. The CDR3 nucleotides read TGTGCCAGCAGCTTAGGGGGCTTCAGGACCCGCGAGCAGTACTTC. The whole variable domain, remainder taken from reference TRBV11-2 and TRBJ2-7, is EAGVAQSPRYKIIEKRQSVAFWCNPISGHATLYWYQQILGQGPKLLIQFQNNGVVDDSQLPKDRFSAERLKGVDSTLKIQPAKLEDSAVYLCASSLGGFRTREQYFGPGTRLTVT.

The chain uses TRBV28 and TRBJ2-5; no firm D call. The CDR3 is 15 residues long. Trimming stripped 4 bases from V and 2 bases from J, with 14 bases between. Per germline, CDR1 MDHEN and CDR2 SYDVKM. The CDR3 sequence is CASSSYQRRQETQYF. The CDR3 DNA sequence: TGTGCCAGCAGTTCCTACCAGAGACGTCAAGAGACCCAGTACTTC.

The J gene is TRBJ2-6, the V gene TRBV7-3; D unclear. Between the trimmed V and J ends, which lost 5 bases and 2 bases, there was a span of 10 bases. CDR1 is SGHTA, CDR2 FQGTGA, per germline. This CDR3 spans 15 amino acids. DNA of the CDR3: TGTGCCAGCAGCGCCCATATGGCTGGGGCCAACGTCCTGACTTTC. This encodes CASSAHMAGANVLTF.

The chain couples TRBV2 to TRBJ2-2; D is possibly TRBD1 (6 bases). Germline CDR1 SNHLY, CDR2 FYNNEI. This CDR3 spans 14 amino acids. Trimming shortened V by 7 bases and J by 6 bases, and 15 bases separated the two germline ends. CDR3 DNA sequence: TGTGCCAGCACCAGGGGTTTAACGGCCGGGGAGCTGTTTTTT. It encodes CASTRGLTAGELFF.

The chain uses TRBV29-1 and TRBJ2-3, with D maybe TRBD1 (7 bases). V gave up 3 bases and J gave up 3 bases, with 16 bases separating them. This CDR3 region has 15 residues. The germline V gene has CDR1 SQVTM and CDR2 ANQGSEA. The CDR3 sequence: CSVDRAGGPTDTQYF. The CDR3 DNA is TGCAGCGTTGATAGGGCAGGGGGGCCTACAGATACGCAGTATTTT.

V and J are TRBV18 and TRBJ2-1, with a weak D call TRBD1 (6 bases). V dropped 3 bases and J dropped 0 bases, with 9 bases sitting between them. The CDR3 length is 15 residues. CDR1 is KGHSH and CDR2 is LQKENI in the germline V gene. The CDR3: CASSPDSSSYNEQFF. CDR3 bases: TGTGCCAGCTCACCGGACAGTAGCTCCTACAATGAGCAGTTCTTC.

The V call is TRBV4-3, the J call TRBJ2-3; the match to TRBD1 covers 10 bases. Germline CDR1 and CDR2: LGHNA and YSLEER. This CDR3 comprises 16 residues. Germline trimming cut 0 bases from V and 6 bases from J; bases unmatched to any gene: 6. CDR3 residues: CASSQDRGTGDDTQYF. The CDR3 nucleotides are TGCGCCAGCAGCCAAGATCGCGGGACAGGGGACGATACGCAGTATTTT.

The chain uses TRBV6-2 or TRBV6-3 and TRBJ1-2; no clear D. CDR3 length: 15 residues. V was clipped by 5 bases and J by 8 bases, with 21 bases between them. Germline V lookup: CDR1 MNHEY, CDR2 SVGEGT. Here the CDR3 DNA reads TGTGCCAGCAGTGATCGACCGGCCGCTCTAAGGGGCTACACCTTC. As protein: CASSDRPAALRGYTF.

The rearrangement uses TRBV3-1 (or the pseudogene TRBV3-2) and TRBJ1-3; weak D call: TRBD1 (5 bases). The ends were cut back, 0 bases at V and 3 bases at J, with 9 bases in the middle. Germline V gene data show CDR1 as LGHDT and CDR2 as YNNKEL (reference sequence). CDR3 length: 15 residues. CDR3 sequence reads: CASSQDRGVGNTIYF. The CDR3 DNA sequence: TGTGCCAGCAGCCAAGATAGAGGGGTTGGAAACACCATATATTTT.

The chain joins TRBV7-9 to TRBJ2-1; TRBD2 aligns across 10 bases. The length of the CDR3 is 16 residues. The J segment lost 3 bases and the V segment lost 4 bases, leaving 6 bases of the junction unmatched. Germline CDR1 is SEHNR and CDR2 is FQNEAQ (reference sequence). This chain's CDR3 is CASSSQRGGNYNEQFF. The CDR3 DNA sequence: TGTGCCAGCAGCTCACAGCGGGGGGGAAACTACAATGAGCAGTTCTTC.

The rearrangement uses TRBV6-2 or TRBV6-3 and TRBJ1-1, with D possibly matching TRBD1 (6 bases). CDR1 is MNHEY and CDR2 is SVGEGT in the germline V gene. V was pared by 4 bases and J by 5 bases, with 14 bases between. The CDR3 length is 14 residues. CDR3 coding DNA: TGTGCCAGCAGTTTAGGGGGTCATGTAACTGAAGCTTTCTTT. It yields the protein CASSLGGHVTEAFF.

The chain combines TRBV5-4 with TRBJ2-1; D call uncertain. CDR1 and CDR2 from the germline V gene are SGHNT and YYREEE (reference sequence). V lost 2 bases, J lost 3 bases, and 6 bases lay in between. The CDR3 length is 13 residues. The CDR3 coding sequence is TGTGCCAGCAGCTTAGATCACTACAATGAGCAGTTCTTC. Protein product: CASSLDHYNEQFF.

This chain joins TRBV5-5 and TRBJ2-1, with D perhaps TRBD1 (6 bases). This CDR3 spans 15 amino acids. The V gene's germline CDR1 is SGHKS and CDR2 YYEKEE (reference sequence). The germline V and J ends were trimmed by 0 bases and 5 bases, with 12 bases remaining between them. The CDR3 protein is CASSLGGGAHNEQFF. CDR3 nucleotides: TGTGCCAGCAGCTTGGGTGGGGGCGCCCACAATGAGCAGTTCTTC.

This chain links TRBV6-1 with TRBJ1-5; 10 bases line up with TRBD1. The V gene's germline CDR1 is MNHNS and CDR2 SASEGT. The V gene end was trimmed by 4 bases and the J gene end by 4 bases; junction bases not matched to a gene: 10. This CDR3 comprises 17 residues. CDR3 coding DNA: TGTGCCAGCAGTGGCCGGACAGGGGGGGCCCTAAATCAGCCCCAGCATTTT. This translates into CASSGRTGGALNQPQHF.

The rearrangement joins TRBV28 to TRBJ1-1, with D hard to call. Germline values: CDR1 MDHEN, CDR2 SYDVKM. The CDR3 has 12 amino acids. V was trimmed by 4 bases and J by 1 base, leaving 4 bases between them. The DNA for the CDR3 is TGTGCCAGCAGTTCCCCGAACACTGAAGCTTTCTTT. It translates to CASSSPNTEAFF.

This chain connects TRBV5-1 to TRBJ1-1; D unresolved. The CDR3 sequence is 16 residues long. Germline lookup yields CDR1 SGHRS and CDR2 YFSETQ. Between the trimmed V and J ends, which lost 5 bases and 10 bases, there was a span of 27 bases. The CDR3: CASRVEGNKETMRAFF. As DNA, the CDR3 is TGCGCCAGCAGAGTAGAAGGAAACAAAGAAACCATGAGAGCTTTCTTT. The full variable domain, with the rest looked up from reference TRBV5-1 and TRBJ1-1, is KAGVTQTPRYLIKTRGQQVTLSCSPISGHRSVSWYQQTPGQGLQFLFEYFSETQRNKGNFPGRFSGRQFSNSRSEMNVSTLELGDSALYLCASRVEGNKETMRAFFGQGTRLTVV.

J is TRBJ1-2 and V is TRBV30; D ambiguous. This CDR3 has 13 amino acids. V shed 6 bases and J shed 8 bases, with 19 bases lying between them. The germline CDR1 and CDR2 sequences are GTSNPN and SVGIG (reference sequence). The CDR3 DNA sequence: TGTGCCTGTAATCCGGCCTCCTTATCGGGCTACACCTTC. Amino acid sequence: CACNPASLSGYTF. The full variable domain, rest sourced from reference TRBV30 and TRBJ1-2, is SQTIHQWPATLVQPVGSPLSLECTVEGTSNPNLYWYRQAAGRGLQLLFYSVGIGQISSEVPQNLSASRPQDRQFILSSKKLLLSDSGFYLCACNPASLSGYTFGSGTRLTVV.

The rearrangement uses TRBV27 and TRBJ1-1; possible D gene TRBD1, 5 bases. Trimming cost V 5 bases and J 8 bases, with 15 bases left between them. The germline CDR1 and CDR2 sequences are MNHEY and SMNVEV (reference sequence). The CDR3 is 13 amino acids. CDR3 nucleotide sequence: TGTGCCAGCAGTGTGCGACAGCGGACCGAAGCTTTCTTT. Protein: CASSVRQRTEAFF.

V is TRBV6-1 and J is TRBJ1-2; D gene ambiguous. The CDR3 has 14 amino acids. V was cut by 2 bases and J by 11 bases, with 18 bases left in between. Germline CDR1 is MNHNS and CDR2 is SASEGT. For the CDR3, the DNA is TGTGCCAGCAGTGAACCGGCGACGAAATTCGGGTACACCTTC. Protein sequence: CASSEPATKFGYTF.

The J gene is TRBJ1-2, the V gene TRBV29-1; TRBD1 is a possible D gene (6 bases). The V gene lost 7 bases and the J gene lost 8 bases, with 11 bases spanning the gap. The CDR3 consists of 10 residues. The germline V gene has CDR1 SQVTM and CDR2 ANQGSEA. The CDR3 protein is CSAQGSGYTF. For the CDR3, the DNA is TGCAGCGCACAGGGCTCGGGCTACACCTTC.

This clone was picked up a small number of times. CDR3 region: CASSLGLIRDPLHF. CDR3 in DNA: TGCGCCAGCAGCTTGGGACTCATCCGGGACCCCCTCCACTTT. This rearrangement joins TRBV5-1 to TRBJ1-6; D perhaps matches TRBD1 (5 bases). Trimming removed 0 bases at V and 13 bases at J, with 14 bases between. The germline gives CDR1 SGHRS, CDR2 YFSETQ. CDR3 length: 14 amino acids.

The gene calls are TRBV24-1 and TRBJ2-1; tentatively, D is TRBD1 or TRBD2 (6 bases each). Germline V gives CDR1 KGHDR, CDR2 SFDVKD. V lost 4 bases and J lost 4, with 16 bases in between. The CDR3 has 16 amino acids. The CDR3 loop is CATSDHRGRGYNEQFF. The CDR3 bases are TGTGCCACCAGTGACCACCGGGGGCGAGGGTACAATGAGCAGTTCTTC.

This clone was found once. The chain has TRBV2 and TRBJ2-1; D might be TRBD2 (7 bases). The CDR3 sequence is 15 residues long. V was clipped by 3 bases and J by 0 bases, with 9 bases between them. The germline V gene has CDR1 SNHLY and CDR2 FYNNEI. CDR3 coding DNA: TGTGCCAGCAGTGAGGGGGGGCGCTCCTACAATGAGCAGTTCTTC. Protein: CASSEGGRSYNEQFF. Full variable domain (remainder filled in from reference TRBV2 and TRBJ2-1): EPEVTQTPSHQVTQMGQEVILRCVPISNHLYFYWYRQILGQKVEFLVSFYNNEISEKSEIFDDQFSVERPDGSNFTLKIRSTKLEDSAMYFCASSEGGRSYNEQFFGPGTRLTVL.

The V and J genes are TRBV28 and TRBJ2-6; no reliable D call. V dropped 2 bases and J dropped 1 base, with 12 bases sitting between them. Germline V gene sequence: CDR1 MDHEN, CDR2 SYDVKM. CDR3 length: 17 residues. This CDR3 reads CASSLRFPKSGANVLTF. CDR3 nucleotide sequence: TGTGCCAGCAGTTTAAGATTCCCAAAGTCTGGGGCCAACGTCCTGACTTTC. Full variable domain (remainder filled in from reference TRBV28 and TRBJ2-6): DVKVTQSSRYLVKRTGEKVFLECVQDMDHENMFWYRQDPGLGLRLIYFSYDVKMKEKGDIPEGYSVSREKKERFSLILESASTNQTSMYLCASSLRFPKSGANVLTFGAGSRLTVL.

J is TRBJ1-1 and V is TRBV27; 9 bases are shared with TRBD1. Germline-derived CDR1 and CDR2 are MNHEY and SMNVEV (reference sequence). The V segment lost 4 bases and the J segment 3 bases; nucleotides outside the gene matches: 9. The CDR3 runs 16 residues. The CDR3 DNA follows: TGTGCCAGCAGTTCTCTCTTACAGGGGGCATACACTGAAGCTTTCTTT. Amino acids: CASSSLLQGAYTEAFF.